The sequence of this T cell receptor beta chain was determined in a study of graft-versus-host responses after intestinal transplantation. Turning to the study itself: Multivisceral, liver-intestinal, or isolated intestinal transplants were performed in recipients. Findings of the study overall: Across patients carrying graft-donor T cell macrochimerism, allografts held high graft-versus-host to host-versus-graft clonal ratios.

This clone was seen a few times. Antigen: not known. Trimming cost V 0 bases and J 4 bases; bases outside gene matches: 2. Germline CDR1 SGHVS, CDR2 FQNEAQ. The CDR3 is made up of 14 amino acids. Assay: immunoSEQ multiplex PCR; the TCRdb copy retains only in-frame clones and omits some. This sample has more than 75,000 clones, with about 91% found just once. The chain has TRBV7-8 and TRBJ1-2; 7 nucleotides agree with TRBD1. This TCR came from a human donor who was the organ donor for an intestinal transplant. Here the sequenced sample was unstimulated CD4+ T cells sorted from spleen or lymph node cells, taken before transplant. CDR3 amino acids: CASSLADRVYGYTF. The CDR3 DNA reads as TGTGCCAGCAGCTTAGCCGACAGGGTCTATGGCTACACCTTC.